This TCR beta chain was identified during a study of T cell responses to AZD1222 COVID-19 vaccine. Deletions cut 4 bases from V and 1 base from J, with 11 bases between. This CDR3 has 14 amino acids. Germline V gene lookup returns CDR1 SGHRS and CDR2 YFSETQ. Using immunoSEQ multiplex PCR, the repertoire was profiled, and TCRdb retains in-frame clones only, with some absent. The sample lists about 110,000 clones; 90% were seen once. J is TRBJ1-1 and V is TRBV5-1; D not resolved. The TCR sequence derives from an adult in good health. The source was peripheral blood, collected on day 0 of AZD1222 vaccination. The CDR3 coding sequence is TGCGCCAGCAGCACCGGACCGGAGAACACTGAAGCTTTCTTT. Translation: CASSTGPENTEAFF.